Presented here are 10 T cell receptor beta chains from one specimen sequenced in a study of cytomegalovirus exposure and HLA in healthy donors. The PCR was carried out with 60 Vbeta primers and 13 Jbeta primers. Produced via immunoSEQ multiplex PCR; TCRdb's table is partial and in-frame only. The sample yields roughly 68,000 clones, around four fifths seen once. The sample was PBMCs. The receptors come from a male donor in good health and CMV-seropositive.

The CDR3 DNA reads as TGTGCCAGTAGTATCCCTACAGGGCAGGAGCCCCAGCATTTT. Its translation is CASSIPTGQEPQHF. The genes are TRBV19 and TRBJ1-5, with D perhaps TRBD1 (6 bases). Germline V gives CDR1 LNHDA, CDR2 SQIVND (reference sequence). The V and J ends lost 3 bases and 8 bases respectively, with 14 bases between them. CDR3 length equals 14 residues.

The chain uses TRBV11-2 and TRBJ2-1, with D possibly TRBD1 on 5 matching bases. Germline loops: CDR1 SGHAT, CDR2 FQNNGV. Trimming shortened V by 6 bases and J by 2 bases, and 17 bases separated the two germline ends. CDR3 size: 16 residues. CDR3 protein: CASRPQGSITYNEQFF. The CDR3 DNA follows: TGTGCCAGCAGGCCCCAGGGCTCTATAACCTACAATGAGCAGTTCTTC.

The V call is TRBV19, the J call TRBJ1-1; TRBD1 matches at 7 bases. The V gene's germline CDR1 is LNHDA and CDR2 SQIVND (reference sequence). The CDR3 loop spans 15 amino acids. The J segment lost 4 bases and the V segment lost 7 bases, leaving 12 bases of the junction unmatched. For the CDR3, the DNA is TGTGCCAGTACCAAGGGACAGCAAATGTTCACTGAAGCTTTCTTT. Its protein is CASTKGQQMFTEAFF.

V is TRBV4-3 and J is TRBJ2-7; D unresolved. Trimming shortened V by 3 bases and J by 0 bases, and 9 bases separated the two germline ends. Germline CDR1 reads LGHNA; CDR2 reads YSLEER. This CDR3 region has 14 residues. CDR3 nucleotide sequence: TGCGCCAGCAGCCAGAGGTCCAACTCCTACGAGCAGTACTTC. This gives the protein CASSQRSNSYEQYF.

The chain carries TRBV9 and TRBJ2-3; D gene unclear. With 0 bases removed from V and 2 bases from J, the gap between germline ends came to 4 bases. The CDR3 consists of 13 residues. From germline, CDR1 is SGDLS and CDR2 YYNGEE. The CDR3, as DNA: TGTGCCAGCAGCGTAGTTCTCACAGATACGCAGTATTTT. It codes for CASSVVLTDTQYF.

As DNA, the CDR3 is TGTGCCAGCAGCCCGCAAAATGGGGGGGACACAGATACGCAGTATTTT. Protein product: CASSPQNGGDTDTQYF. This chain joins TRBV7-9 and TRBJ2-3; TRBD2 matches at 7 bases. Per the germline V gene, CDR1 is SEHNR and CDR2 is FQNEAQ (reference sequence). This CDR3 contains 16 residues. The J segment lost 2 bases and the V segment lost 5 bases, leaving 10 bases of the junction unmatched.

The CDR3, as DNA: TGCGCCAGCAGCTTGCCCCAGGGGAACTATGGCTACACCTTC. Translation: CASSLPQGNYGYTF. This sequence joins TRBV5-1 and TRBJ1-2; TRBD1 is a possible D gene (6 bases). The length of the CDR3 is 14 residues. Germline lookup yields CDR1 SGHRS and CDR2 YFSETQ. The V and J ends lost 1 base and 2 bases respectively, with 9 bases between them. Filled out from reference TRBV5-1 and TRBJ1-2, the complete variable domain reads KAGVTQTPRYLIKTRGQQVTLSCSPISGHRSVSWYQQTPGQGLQFLFEYFSETQRNKGNFPGRFSGRQFSNSRSEMNVSTLELGDSALYLCASSLPQGNYGYTFGSGTRLTVV.

The chain joins TRBV9 to TRBJ2-1; D is uncertain. Trimming took off 0 bases at V and 4 bases at J, with 11 bases between the two ends. The CDR3 consists of 15 residues. Germline V gene sequence: CDR1 SGDLS, CDR2 YYNGEE. In DNA form, the CDR3 reads TGTGCCAGCAGCGTAGCTACGTCGACTTACAATGAGCAGTTCTTC. Protein sequence: CASSVATSTYNEQFF.

The chain has TRBV6-4 and TRBJ1-1, with TRBD1 identical over 7 bases. In germline, CDR1 is MRHNA, CDR2 SNTAGT. With 9 bases clipped from V and 4 bases from J, the junction kept 8 bases outside the gene matches. There are 13 residues in the CDR3. CDR3 coding DNA: TGTGCCAGTTGGACAGGTTCTGTCACTGAAGCTTTCTTT. Encoded protein: CASWTGSVTEAFF.

V gene TRBV4-1 combines with J gene TRBJ2-5; TRBD2 aligns across 9 bases. The last part of the DNA fits TRBJ2-7 better; the J call may be wrong. The CDR3 runs 15 residues. Germline V gives CDR1 MGHRA, CDR2 YSYEKL. CDR3 in DNA: TGCGCCAGCAGCCGAGCGACTAGCGGAGCCTACGAGCAGTACTTC. Translated, it gives CASSRATSGAYEQYF.